Below, 12 T cell receptor beta chains from the same sample are listed, as sequenced in a study of CD8 T cells in Susac syndrome. RNA was extracted with the RNeasy kit, and a quantity of roughly 0.5 to 1 ug was reverse transcribed using random hexamers. TCRdb reprocessed the immunoSEQ multiplex PCR reads via MiXCR and lists one record per CDR3 protein. This table has some 96,000 distinct CDR3 sequences, around 94% appearing once. The specimen sequenced was CD4+ T cells from PBMCs. The source is a human donor with Susac syndrome.

The V and J genes are TRBV5-1 and TRBJ2-7; 7 positions agree with TRBD1. Trimming at V came to 4 bases and at J to 2 bases, leaving 6 bases not matched to a gene. There are 14 residues in the CDR3. CDR1 is SGHRS, CDR2 YFSETQ, per germline. CDR3 nucleotide sequence: TGCGCCAGCAGCGTCGGGACAGACCCCTACGAGCAGTACTTC. Translated: CASSVGTDPYEQYF.

This clonotype was counted a single time. The rearrangement uses TRBV30 and TRBJ2-3; D uncertain. CDR3 length: 15 amino acids. V gave up 1 base and J gave up 2 bases, with 13 bases separating them. CDR1 is GTSNPN, CDR2 SVGIG, per germline (reference sequence). CDR3 nucleotide sequence: TGTGCCTGGAGTGCAAAGCTATCGATCACAGATACGCAGTATTTT. Amino acid sequence: CAWSAKLSITDTQYF.

The chain combines TRBV28 with TRBJ2-5; D may be TRBD1 (5 bases). The CDR3 runs to 15 residues. V lost 6 bases and J lost 2, with 16 bases in between. The germline V gene has CDR1 MDHEN and CDR2 SYDVKM. CDR3 in amino acids: CASSPLSGAQETQYF. CDR3 in DNA: TGTGCCAGCAGCCCTCTTTCTGGGGCGCAAGAGACCCAGTACTTC.

The J gene is TRBJ2-5, the V gene TRBV18; 7 nucleotides align to TRBD2. Germline lookup yields CDR1 KGHSH and CDR2 LQKENI. V was pared by 3 bases and J by 4 bases, with 5 bases of the junction left unmatched. The CDR3 has 14 residues. CDR3 in DNA: TGTGCCAGCTCACCGGAGCGGGGAGGAGAGACCCAGTACTTC. Its protein product is CASSPERGGETQYF.

The chain links TRBV19 to TRBJ2-7; D not certain. This CDR3 region has 11 residues. The germline V gene encodes CDR1 LNHDA and CDR2 SQIVND (reference sequence). The V end lost 5 bases, the J end lost 7 bases, and 9 bases lay between the germline ends. This CDR3 is CASSDDLEQYF. Here the CDR3 DNA reads TGTGCCAGTAGTGATGACCTGGAGCAGTACTTC.

This rearrangement joins TRBV28 to TRBJ1-5; D possibly corresponds to TRBD1 (5 bases). V lost 6 bases and J 4 bases, leaving 16 bases between the germline ends. The CDR3 is 15 amino acids. The germline CDR1 and CDR2 sequences are MDHEN and SYDVKM. Here the CDR3 reads CASSRTPGGNQPQHF. Here the CDR3 DNA reads TGTGCCAGCAGCCGCACACCGGGGGGAAATCAGCCCCAGCATTTT.

This chain uses TRBV4-1 with TRBJ2-6; D remains unclear. CDR1 and CDR2 (germline): MGHRA, YSYEKL. CDR3 size: 19 residues. V dropped 0 bases and J dropped 0 bases, with 15 bases sitting between them. Here the CDR3 reads CASSQDPQDLFSGANVLTF. The CDR3 DNA sequence: TGCGCCAGCAGCCAAGATCCGCAGGACCTCTTCTCTGGGGCCAACGTCCTGACTTTC.

The gene calls are TRBV29-1 and TRBJ2-3, with TRBD2 as a possible D gene (6 bases). Germline loops: CDR1 SQVTM, CDR2 ANQGSEA. The CDR3 is 14 residues long. Trimming shortened V by 1 base and J by 0 bases, and 8 bases separated the two germline ends. This CDR3 is CSVEGGRSTDTQYF. The DNA for the CDR3 is TGCAGCGTTGAAGGGGGGAGGAGCACAGATACGCAGTATTTT.

This clonotype was detected a few times. V and J are TRBV10-3 and TRBJ2-3, with 8 nucleotides matching TRBD1. The V gene's germline CDR1 is ENHRY and CDR2 SYGVKD. With 6 bases clipped from V and 3 bases from J, the junction kept 5 bases outside the gene matches. This CDR3 is built from 14 residues. This CDR3 reads CAISEGQDTDTQYF. DNA for the CDR3: TGTGCCATCAGCGAGGGACAGGATACAGATACGCAGTATTTT.

This clonotype was seen once. The chain has TRBV24-1 and TRBJ2-3, with 9 bases that match TRBD2. After removal of 3 bases from V and 6 bases from J, the junction contained 9 bases not matched to a gene. CDR3 length: 16 amino acids. Germline CDR1 is KGHDR and CDR2 is SFDVKD. CDR3 nucleotides: TGTGCCACCAGTGATATCGGCGGGGGGGCCGCGGATACGCAGTATTTT. It yields the protein CATSDIGGGAADTQYF.

The V call is TRBV29-1, the J call TRBJ1-2; 8 bases agree with TRBD1. The CDR3 has 12 amino acids. Per the germline V gene, CDR1 is SQVTM and CDR2 is ANQGSEA. The J segment lost 8 bases and the V segment lost 7 bases, leaving 9 bases of the junction unmatched. The CDR3 loop is CSAGTGPSGYTF. CDR3 in DNA: TGCAGCGCCGGGACAGGTCCCTCCGGCTACACCTTC.

This clonotype was counted a few times. The chain employs TRBV4-1 and TRBJ2-1, with 7 bases identical to TRBD2. Trimming took 4 bases from V and 0 from J; bases not matched to a gene: 6. This CDR3 has 16 residues. Germline V CDR1 and CDR2: MGHRA, YSYEKL. CDR3 nucleotides: TGCGCCAGCAGCCCCGGGGGGACGAGCTCCTACAATGAGCAGTTCTTC. Its protein product is CASSPGGTSSYNEQFF.